The following is a T cell receptor (beta chain) sequence with its context. Antigen: not known. According to the study, adjacent lung free of atypia was obtained at least 2 cm from the tumor margin. Assay used: immunoSEQ multiplex PCR; TCRdb lists only in-frame clones, some missing. The sample contains around 1,900 clones, 28% of which appear only once. The sample is drawn from a study of T cells in localized non-small cell lung cancer. Study results and caveats: A higher density of T cells in blood coincided with extended overall survival. Adjacent lung tissue had a median about 58 of the top 100 clones found in the tumor. There was higher T cell clonality in uninvolved adjacent lung than in tumor, and it was highest there.

The source was normal lung tissue next to the tumor, collected before any cancer treatment. The sequence was obtained from a woman aged 40 to 75 with stage II lung adenocarcinoma.

CDR3 region: CASSMPTSGTYNEQFF. The CDR3 nucleotides are TGTGCCAGTAGTATGCCGACTAGCGGGACCTACAATGAGCAGTTCTTC. This chain uses TRBV19 with TRBJ2-1, with 11 nucleotides matching TRBD2. Unmatched junction bases numbered 3, after V lost 3 bases and J lost 2 bases. Germline V gives CDR1 LNHDA, CDR2 SQIVND (reference sequence). The CDR3 has 16 residues.